This T cell receptor beta chain was found in a study of T cell responses to AZD1222 COVID-19 vaccine. Researchers grouped second doses given at about 4 or about 12 weeks into one pool. Here immunoSEQ multiplex PCR was the method, and the copy in TCRdb shows in-frame clones only, minus some. The profile covers fewer than 100,000 clones, with 65% to 85% appearing a single time and 14% taken by the ten largest. Germline V lookup: CDR1 SGHRS, CDR2 YFSETQ. This CDR3 region has 16 residues. With V trimmed by 4 bases and J by 6 bases, 6 bases remained unmatched. This chain links TRBV5-1 with TRBJ2-1, with 14 bases matching TRBD2. The receptor was isolated from an adult who received the AZD1222 COVID-19 vaccine. Here the sequenced sample was peripheral blood, taken 28 days after the second AZD1222 dose. CDR3 loop: CASSRGGLAGVNEQFF. The CDR3 coding sequence is TGCGCCAGCAGCCGAGGGGGACTAGCGGGAGTCAATGAGCAGTTCTTC.